This T cell receptor beta chain was sequenced during a study of beta chain features in type 1 diabetes (dated 2018 in TCRdb). For the study in its entirety: Mean age, gender distribution, total cell number and subset yield did not differ between patients and healthy donors. A total of roughly 100 million sorted cells were examined across all samples, and the number of cells per subset was strongly correlated with RNA yield. The study compared TCRB repertoires of sorted circulating CD4+ T cell subsets between recently diagnosed type 1 diabetes patients and matched healthy donors. Regulatory and stem cell-like memory subsets were isolated from only 8 patients and about eight healthy donors, whereas naive and central memory subsets came from all 30 or so donors.

The germline V gene (reference sequence) yields MNHNY for CDR1 and SVGAGI for CDR2. The CDR3 has 15 amino acids, counting the end cysteine and phenylalanine. Only the CDR3 DNA is retained, 45 bases long and in frame from the first base. Germline trimming: 6 bases from V, 2 bases from J; junction bases outside gene matches: 6. This clone was counted between two and nine times. The antigen this receptor binds is unknown. No base-level quality is on record; no much larger clone is a single base apart. A single peripheral blood draw of around 0.11 L on average was collected from each donor into heparinised tubes. Using a panel that included CD45RO, CCR7, CD25, CD127, CD95 and CD27, naive, central memory, regulatory and stem cell-like memory CD4+ T cells were sorted on a BD FACSAria II. A purity above 95% was achieved for all sorted populations. Right away, PBMCs were isolated by Lymphoprep density gradient centrifugation and were stained directly, with no culture step. So that batch effects would be minimized, each experiment stained and sorted samples in pairs, pairing one healthy donor with one patient.

The entire amount of isolated RNA was reverse transcribed using the High Capacity cDNA Reverse Transcription Kit, so the sequenced TCRB transcripts were expressed ones. Deep immunoSEQ sequencing was applied to naive, central memory and regulatory T cell samples, giving an average of about 3.7 million total reads per sample. After sorted cells were lysed in RLT buffer, RNA was extracted with DNase-treated RNeasy Micro or Mini kits, with the choice depending on cell number. To prevent cross-contamination, every cell subset was processed on its own, while patient and healthy donor samples were processed together. The immunoSEQ multiplex PCR was used to amplify TCRB sequences from cDNA, generating 87-bp fragments that spanned the CDR3 region. Amplicons were sequenced on the Illumina HiSeq platform. As for the authors' bioinformatics: Synthetic template baselines were used to correct PCR bias computationally, reads within Hamming distance 2 were collapsed together, and singletons that could not be merged were discarded. Reads were aligned against IMGT so that V, D and J genes, CDR3 length and insertions or deletions at six rearrangement sites could be assigned. Clonotype counts were normalized to sorted cell number within each subset before computing true diversity and Gini coefficients with the tcR R package. The overlap coefficient, calculated on TCRB nucleotide sequences, was used to quantify repertoire sharing. As a proxy for the pre-selection repertoire, out-of-frame TCRB sequences from naive cells were analyzed. TCRdb mirrors the immuneACCESS table, restricted to in-frame sequences. Some clones are absent from its copies; in checked studies, under half trace to an unresolved V gene, and the reason for the others is unknown. Clone size and V and J calls were adopted from that table, with D and trimming inferred from the DNA. This sample gives 400,000 to 450,000 clones in total; approximately 14% of them show up just once. Roughly 0.036% of the sample goes to the ten largest clones.

Summary of the overall study and its limitations: Because cDNA was sequenced instead of genomic DNA, activated cells with high expression could be over-represented, although the groups did not differ in activation or CD3 levels. Naive, central memory and regulatory TCRB repertoires appeared more similar among patients than among healthy donors. Patients with type 1 diabetes made fewer insertions and deleted more nucleotides at VDJ recombination sites, implying thymic rearrangement abnormalities. Only small numbers of individuals were included in the HLA sub-analyses, which left unresolved whether HLA type had any influence on TCRB rearrangement. In all four CD4+ subsets, TCRB CDR3 length was moderately but significantly shorter in type 1 diabetes patients. Shorter templates might be favored by PCR, yet because patient and control samples were amplified and corrected together, any such skew would affect both groups equally.

This chain is built from TRBV6-6 and TRBJ1-5, with 8 middle bases fitting TRBD1. The sequencing sample was made of naive CD4+ T cells from blood. The label giving this sample's cell subset or site can be read as: true naive CD4+ T cells. This clonotype originated in a man between 25 and 39 years old in good health. The nucleotides are TGTGCCAGCAGCTCGCAGGGGGCTGGCAATCAGCCCCAGCATTTT. Its protein reads: CASSSQGAGNQPQHF.